This TCR beta chain originates from a study of blood T cell repertoires in COVID-19. Study context: Acute and convalescent COVID-19 samples came from the United States, Italy and Spain. The cDNA or gDNA used as material had been derived from T cells, B-cell-depleted T cells, or PBMCs.

CDR1 and CDR2 from the germline V gene are MNHEY and SMNVEV (reference sequence). The V gene lost 3 bases and the J gene lost 7 bases, with 16 bases spanning the gap. The CDR3 is 15 amino acids. In the original workflow: Amplifying reference gene primers gave estimates of nucleated cell counts. Sequenced by immunoSEQ multiplex PCR; TCRdb stores in-frame clones only, minus some. D and trimming were read from the DNA, whereas the V and J calls and clone size are those reported in that table. The table lists 50,000 to 75,000 clones, around 82% of them singletons. The clonotype comes from a man at least 80 years old with active or convalescent COVID-19. The sequenced material came from peripheral blood. This chain links TRBV27 with TRBJ1-5, with D maybe TRBD1 (6 bases). The CDR3 nucleotides read TGTGCCAGCAGTTTTAATTCTGGGGGCAGACAGCCCCAGCATTTT. Its translation is CASSFNSGGRQPQHF.